The subject of this entry is one T cell receptor (beta chain). CDR1 is SGHRS and CDR2 is YFSETQ in the germline V gene. This CDR3 has 15 amino acids. With V trimmed by 6 bases and J by 6 bases, 9 bases remained unmatched. Sequencing was performed with immunoSEQ multiplex PCR; in TCRdb, only in-frame clones are kept and a portion is missing. The table has tens of thousands of clones, 83% seen once; the top ten hold over 45%. The sample originates from a study of control samples from healthy donors and cancer patients. Specimen: blood. The chain has TRBV5-1 and TRBJ2-2, with 9 bases fitting TRBD1. The clonotype originates from a man aged 55 to 70 in good health. CDR3 nucleotides: TGCGCCAGCATCACCGGGACAGGGAGTGCCGGGGAGCTGTTTTTT. This encodes CASITGTGSAGELFF. The full variable domain, in which reference TRBV5-1 and TRBJ2-2 provide the parts outside the CDR3, is KAGVTQTPRYLIKTRGQQVTLSCSPISGHRSVSWYQQTPGQGLQFLFEYFSETQRNKGNFPGRFSGRQFSNSRSEMNVSTLELGDSALYLCASITGTGSAGELFFGEGSRLTVL.